These 16 T cell receptor beta chains were sequenced from one sample in a study of patients and donors after allogeneic stem cell transplantation. Each CDR3 protein is one row after TCRdb ran MiXCR on the RT-PCR reads. The sample lists 400,000 to 500,000 distinct CDR3 sequences; approximately 16% were seen once. What was sequenced was blood, either unsorted or a sorted T cell fraction (not recorded which). All receptors derive from a human donor who was either an allogeneic HSCT recipient or a stem cell or donor lymphocyte infusion donor (not recorded which). It is not recorded whose cells these are; they may come from a transplant donor.

This clonotype was counted between two and nine times. The genes are TRBV6-1 and TRBJ2-7; 8 nucleotides agree with TRBD1. With V trimmed by 6 bases and J by 2 bases, 3 bases remained unmatched. Looked up from germline, CDR1 is MNHNS and CDR2 is SASEGT. There are 13 residues in the CDR3. The CDR3 DNA sequence: TGTGCCAGCAGAGACAGGGGACCCTACGAGCAGTACTTC. Its translation is CASRDRGPYEQYF.

This clonotype was detected a few times. V and J are TRBV20-1 and TRBJ1-5, with 10 bases lining up with TRBD1. The CDR3 contains 15 residues. Germline CDR1 DFQATT, CDR2 SNEGSKA (reference sequence). J lost 2 bases, V lost 6 bases, and 7 bases had no gene match. CDR3 nucleotides: TGCAGTGCATCGACAGGGGGCTTGGGCAATCAGCCCCAGCATTTT. Translation: CSASTGGLGNQPQHF.

In its sample, this clonotype was seen many times. The chain combines TRBV5-1 with TRBJ2-2; TRBD1 matches at 10 bases. V lost 7 bases, J lost 3 bases, and 6 bases stayed unmatched. This CDR3 region has 15 residues. Germline-derived CDR1 and CDR2 are SGHRS and YFSETQ. CDR3 protein: CASGGGTGDTGELFF. The CDR3 coding sequence is TGCGCCAGCGGAGGGGGGACAGGGGACACCGGGGAGCTGTTTTTT.

The chain links TRBV20-1 to TRBJ1-2; 8 bases line up with TRBD1. The CDR3 is 12 residues long. V gave up 3 bases and J gave up 8 bases; unmatched junction bases: 5. Germline loops: CDR1 DFQATT, CDR2 SNEGSKA (reference sequence). The CDR3 loop is CSASAGGGGYTF. For the CDR3, the DNA is TGCAGTGCTAGCGCAGGGGGCGGCGGCTACACCTTC.

This clonotype showed up just a few times. V and J are TRBV5-1 and TRBJ2-3, with a weak D call TRBD2 (6 bases). V lost 4 bases and J lost 5, with 14 bases in between. Germline values: CDR1 SGHRS, CDR2 YFSETQ. The CDR3 is 14 residues long. The CDR3 loop is CASSPGLSQDTQYF. CDR3 DNA: TGCGCCAGCAGCCCAGGACTATCACAAGATACGCAGTATTTT.

This clonotype came up a few times. The chain carries TRBV7-2 and TRBJ2-7; 7 bases map to TRBD2. Germline V lookup: CDR1 SGHTA, CDR2 FQGNSA. Losses at the gene ends were 5 bases for V and 2 bases for J; bases not matched to a gene: 6. The CDR3 is 14 residues long. CDR3 coding DNA: TGTGCCAGCAGCCCCATGGCGGGAGCCTACGAGCAGTACTTC. It is translated as CASSPMAGAYEQYF.

The chain couples TRBV12-3 or TRBV12-4 to TRBJ2-7; 7 bases agree with TRBD1. The CDR3 covers 13 residues. Trimming took 4 bases from V and 3 from J; bases not matched to a gene: 3. In DNA form, the CDR3 reads TGTGCCAGCAGTTCTCAGGGGGTCTACGAGCAGTACTTC. As protein: CASSSQGVYEQYF.

This clonotype showed up just a few times. The J gene is TRBJ2-2, the V gene TRBV15; 7 bases map to TRBD1. The CDR3 is made up of 13 amino acids. With 4 bases clipped from V and 5 bases from J, the junction kept 1 base outside the gene matches. The germline V gene has CDR1 LNHNV and CDR2 YYDKDF (reference sequence). Here the CDR3 reads CATSKGATGELFF. CDR3 sequence (DNA): TGTGCCACCAGCAAGGGGGCTACCGGGGAGCTGTTTTTT.

This clonotype was seen many times. The chain carries TRBV4-1 and TRBJ2-7; D perhaps matches TRBD2 (5 bases). Trimming took 4 bases from V and 5 from J, leaving 15 bases between them. The CDR3 has 14 amino acids. Per the germline V gene, CDR1 is MGHRA and CDR2 is YSYEKL. The CDR3 nucleotides are TGCGCCAGCAGCCGGTTAGCGTGGGTCCACGAGCAGTACTTC. This codes for CASSRLAWVHEQYF.

This chain links TRBV5-1 with TRBJ2-7; D uncertain. The CDR3 spans 13 residues. Germline loops: CDR1 SGHRS, CDR2 YFSETQ. V was cut by 6 bases and J by 3 bases, with 13 bases left in between. The CDR3 nucleotides read TGCGCCAGCAACAGCAGGCCAGGCTACGAGCAGTACTTC. This codes for CASNSRPGYEQYF.

This clonotype was seen ten or more times. The gene calls are TRBV11-2 and TRBJ2-3, with unresolved D. Per the germline V gene, CDR1 is SGHAT and CDR2 is FQNNGV. CDR3 length: 14 residues. Trimming cost V 5 bases and J 5 bases, with 14 bases left between them. The CDR3 DNA is TGTGCCAGCAGCCCCCGGGTCGTGGGAGATACGCAGTATTTT. Its translation is CASSPRVVGDTQYF. Drawing the rest from reference TRBV11-2 and TRBJ2-3, the complete variable domain is EAGVAQSPRYKIIEKRQSVAFWCNPISGHATLYWYQQILGQGPKLLIQFQNNGVVDDSQLPKDRFSAERLKGVDSTLKIQPAKLEDSAVYLCASSPRVVGDTQYFGPGTRLTVL.

The J gene is TRBJ1-2, the V gene TRBV20-1; D unclear. Between the trimmed V and J ends, which lost 0 bases and 1 base, there was a span of 3 bases. The CDR3 is 12 amino acids. The germline CDR1 and CDR2 sequences are DFQATT and SNEGSKA (reference sequence). CDR3 DNA: TGCAGTGCTAGAGAGGGTAACTATGGCTACACCTTC. It yields the protein CSAREGNYGYTF.

This chain joins TRBV7-2 and TRBJ2-3, with D possibly called TRBD1 or TRBD2 (6 bases each). CDR3 length: 15 amino acids. Germline loops: CDR1 SGHTA, CDR2 FQGNSA. The V gene lost 7 bases and the J gene lost 4 bases, with 18 bases spanning the gap. The CDR3 is CASTLRGGRADTQYF. The CDR3 DNA reads TGTGCCAGCACCCTACGAGGGGGGCGCGCAGATACGCAGTATTTT.

This clonotype has just a few counts. The chain links TRBV30 to TRBJ2-1; perhaps TRBD2 as D (6 bases). The CDR3 covers 13 residues. The V end lost 3 bases, the J end lost 5 bases, and 11 bases lay between the germline ends. From germline, CDR1 is GTSNPN and CDR2 SVGIG (reference sequence). Here the CDR3 DNA reads TGTGCCTGGAGAGAAACGGGAGACAATGAGCAGTTCTTC. Translating gives CAWRETGDNEQFF. The variable domain in full, completed from reference TRBV30 and TRBJ2-1, reads SQTIHQWPATLVQPVGSPLSLECTVEGTSNPNLYWYRQAAGRGLQLLFYSVGIGQISSEVPQNLSASRPQDRQFILSSKKLLLSDSGFYLCAWRETGDNEQFFGPGTRLTVL.

There are a few counts of this clonotype. For the CDR3, the DNA is TGCAGCGTTGAATGGGACAGGGTTCGAGTCACTGAAGCTTTCTTT. Translation gives CSVEWDRVRVTEAFF. The rearrangement links TRBV29-1 to TRBJ1-1; 9 nucleotides line up with TRBD1. The trim removed 2 bases at V and 4 bases at J, leaving 8 bases unmatched. CDR1 is SQVTM and CDR2 is ANQGSEA in the germline V gene. The CDR3 is made up of 15 amino acids. The full variable domain, its missing parts supplied by reference TRBV29-1 and TRBJ1-1, is SAVISQKPSRDICQRGTSLTIQCQVDSQVTMMFWYRQQPGQSLTLIATANQGSEATYESGFVIDKFPISRPNLTFSTLTVSNMSPEDSSIYLCSVEWDRVRVTEAFFGQGTRLTVV.

This clonotype appeared a few times. This sequence joins TRBV4-3 and TRBJ2-7; D is undetermined. Trimming cost V 4 bases and J 6 bases, with 13 bases left between them. The germline gives CDR1 LGHNA, CDR2 YSLEER. CDR3 length: 13 residues. In nucleotides, the CDR3 is TGCGCCAGCAGCCGAGGCCGTTTTGCCGAGCAGTACTTC. Translation: CASSRGRFAEQYF.